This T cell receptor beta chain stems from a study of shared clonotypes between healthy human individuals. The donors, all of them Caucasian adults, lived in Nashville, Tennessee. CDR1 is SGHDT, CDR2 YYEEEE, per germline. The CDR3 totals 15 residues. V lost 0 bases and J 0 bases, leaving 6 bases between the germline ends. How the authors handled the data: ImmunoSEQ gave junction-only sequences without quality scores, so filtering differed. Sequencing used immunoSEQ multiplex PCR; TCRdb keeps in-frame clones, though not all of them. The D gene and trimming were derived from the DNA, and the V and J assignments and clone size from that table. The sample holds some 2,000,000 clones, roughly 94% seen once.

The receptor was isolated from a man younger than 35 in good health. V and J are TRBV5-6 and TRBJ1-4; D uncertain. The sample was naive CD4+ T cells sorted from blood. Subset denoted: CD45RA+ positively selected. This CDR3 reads CASSLGPATNEKLFF. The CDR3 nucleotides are TGTGCCAGCAGCTTGGGACCAGCAACTAATGAAAAACTGTTTTTT.